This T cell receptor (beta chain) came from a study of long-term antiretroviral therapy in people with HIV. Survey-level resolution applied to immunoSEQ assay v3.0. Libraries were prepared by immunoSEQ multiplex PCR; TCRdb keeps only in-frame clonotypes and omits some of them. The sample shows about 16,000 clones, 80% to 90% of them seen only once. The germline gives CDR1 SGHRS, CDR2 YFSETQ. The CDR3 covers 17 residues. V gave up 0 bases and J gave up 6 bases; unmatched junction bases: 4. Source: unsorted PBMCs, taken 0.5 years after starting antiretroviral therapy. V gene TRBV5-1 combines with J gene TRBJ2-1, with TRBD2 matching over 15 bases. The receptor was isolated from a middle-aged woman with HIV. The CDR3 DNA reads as TGCGCCAGCAGCTTGGGGACTAGCGGGAGGGGAGTCAATGAGCAGTTCTTC. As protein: CASSLGTSGRGVNEQFF.